Listed below are T cell receptor beta chains from one sample, sequenced in a study of T cell responses to AZD1222 COVID-19 vaccine. Method: immunoSEQ multiplex PCR; TCRdb's copy keeps in-frame clones and lacks some. The sample yields 150,000 to 200,000 clones, around 90% seen once. The sample consisted of peripheral blood, taken 28 days after the second AZD1222 dose. These receptors all come from an adult who received the AZD1222 COVID-19 vaccine. Each CDR3 is given with its conserved first and last residue. The D gene is left open where the match is weak. The size entry is marked missing in some rows and otherwise reads once, few, many or a size class.

D	V	J	size	DNA	CDR3
.	TRBV11-3	TRBJ2-1	once	TGTGCCAGCAGCCTCCATGACAATGAGCAGTTCTTC	CASSLHDNEQFF
TRBD2	TRBV9	TRBJ2-3	once	TGTGCCAGCAGCGGGGGACTAGCGGGAGGGACAGATACGCAGTATTTT	CASSGGLAGGTDTQYF
TRBD1	TRBV7-9	TRBJ1-1	.	TGTGCCAGCAGTACCCAGGGGGAAAACACTGAAGCTTTCTTT	CASSTQGENTEAFF
.	TRBV19	TRBJ2-2	.	TGTGCCAGTAGTATTGGGGGCGACACCGGGGAGCTGTTTTTT	CASSIGGDTGELFF
TRBD2	TRBV4-2	TRBJ2-1	.	TGTGCCAGCAGCCATATAACTAGCGGGGATGTCGGTGAGCAGTTCTTC	CASSHITSGDVGEQFF
.	TRBV12-1	TRBJ2-7	.	TGTGCCAGCAGCTTTGGGGTAACTAAGGGCCTAACGTACGAGCAGTACTTC	CASSFGVTKGLTYEQYF
TRBD2	TRBV28	TRBJ2-7	.	TGTGCCAGCAGTTTTCCCCCGGGAGGTACCTCCTACGAGCAGTACTTC	CASSFPPGGTSYEQYF
.	TRBV6-5	TRBJ1-4	.	TGTGCCAGCAGTACCCGAGGACAGCCCCCCATAAGACTGTTTTTT	CASSTRGQPPIRLFF
.	TRBV5-1	TRBJ1-6	few	TGCGCCAGCAGCGCCTACGGGGGGGATAATTCACCCCTCCACTTT	CASSAYGGDNSPLHF
TRBD1	TRBV18	TRBJ1-1	.	TGTGCCAGCTCACCAAATGCAGGGGGCCTGAACACTGAAGCTTTCTTT	CASSPNAGGLNTEAFF
.	TRBV5-8	TRBJ2-5	.	TGTGCCAGCAGCCAGGGGCAAGAGACCCAGTACTTC	CASSQGQETQYF
.	TRBV6-5	TRBJ1-6	.	TGTGCCAGCAGTTCCGGGGAGAGGTTCTCACCCCTCCACTTT	CASSSGERFSPLHF
.	TRBV10-1	TRBJ1-1	.	TGCGCCAGCAGTGGTACATGGGGCGCTGAAGCTTTCTTT	CASSGTWGAEAFF
TRBD1	TRBV9	TRBJ2-2	.	TGTGCCAGCAGCGGACGGACAGGGGGATTTACCGGGGAGCTGTTTTTT	CASSGRTGGFTGELFF
.	TRBV9	TRBJ2-3	.	TGTGCCAGCAGCGGCGGACTGACGGGGGATACGCAGTATTTT	CASSGGLTGDTQYF
TRBD2	TRBV19	TRBJ2-7	.	TGTGCCAGTAGTATAGTACCACTAGCGGGAGTCTACGAGCAGTACTTC	CASSIVPLAGVYEQYF
TRBD1	TRBV7-9	TRBJ1-1	.	TGTGCCAGCAGCCGGGGACAGGAGAACACTGAAGCTTTCTTT	CASSRGQENTEAFF
.	TRBV29-1	TRBJ1-1	.	TGCAGCGTTCGCTGGGGGGACACTGAAGCTTTCTTT	CSVRWGDTEAFF
.	TRBV7-2	TRBJ2-7	.	TGTGCCAGCAGCGAGGGGTGGGACCGGACTCAAGAGCAGTACTTC	CASSEGWDRTQEQYF
.	TRBV9	TRBJ2-3	.	TGTGCCAGCAGCGTAGGGTCCAATACGCAGTATTTT	CASSVGSNTQYF
TRBD2	TRBV4-1	TRBJ2-7	few	TGCGCCAGCAGCCAAGGACTAGCGGGATCCTACGAGCAGTACTTC	CASSQGLAGSYEQYF
TRBD1	TRBV10-2	TRBJ2-7	.	TGCGCCAGCGAACTCCGGGACAGGGGCTACGAGCAGTACTTC	CASELRDRGYEQYF
.	TRBV9	TRBJ2-3	.	TGTGCCAGCAGCCCGAGTGGGGGGCGCACAGATACGCAGTATTTT	CASSPSGGRTDTQYF
.	TRBV24-1	TRBJ1-2	.	TGTGCCACCATGGACGGGAACTATGGCTACACCTTC	CATMDGNYGYTF
.	TRBV20-1	TRBJ1-2	once	TGCAGTGCTAGTGCCAGGGGCAACTATGGCTACACCTTC	CSASARGNYGYTF
TRBD1	TRBV29-1	TRBJ1-5	.	TGCAGCGTCACGAAGGGACAGGGTGACAATCAGCCCCAGCATTTT	CSVTKGQGDNQPQHF
.	TRBV18	TRBJ2-1	once	TGTGCCAGCTCACCAACAGAGAATGAGCAGTTCTTC	CASSPTENEQFF
.	TRBV7-3	TRBJ2-7	.	TGTGCCAGCAGCTTAACAGGGGGAACGGCCGAGCAGTACTTC	CASSLTGGTAEQYF
TRBD1	TRBV5-4	TRBJ1-4	once	TGTGCCAGCAGCATCGACAGGGGGGCTGAAAAACTGTTTTTT	CASSIDRGAEKLFF
.	TRBV29-1	TRBJ2-1	.	TGCAGTGCCTCCCACAATGAGCAGTTCTTC	CSASHNEQFF
.	TRBV27	TRBJ2-5	.	TGTGCCAGCAGTTTAAGGGAGACCCAGTACTTC	CASSLRETQYF
.	TRBV10-3	TRBJ1-2	.	TGTGCCATCAGCGGATTAAACGAGGGCGGCTACACCTTC	CAISGLNEGGYTF
.	TRBV7-3	TRBJ2-5	.	TGTGCCAGCAGCTTAGGTCTTGGATCTGAAGAGACCCAGTACTTC	CASSLGLGSEETQYF
TRBD1	TRBV19	TRBJ1-1	once	TGTGCCAGTAGTTTCGGGACAGGTGCTGAAGCTTTCTTT	CASSFGTGAEAFF
.	TRBV7-2	TRBJ2-7	.	TGTGCCAGCACGCGGAATTTTCCTACCTACGAGCAGTACTTC	CASTRNFPTYEQYF
.	TRBV7-3	TRBJ1-2	.	TGTGCCAGCAGTAACAGCGGACGAACTAACTATGGCTACACCTTC	CASSNSGRTNYGYTF
.	TRBV7-3	TRBJ2-2	.	TGTGCTTCCGCTTACCAGGTACCCGGGGAGCTGTTTTTT	CASAYQVPGELFF
.	TRBV5-4	TRBJ2-1	.	TGTGCCAGCAGCTCCTCCTCCTACAATGAGCAGTTCTTC	CASSSSSYNEQFF
.	TRBV30	TRBJ2-1	once	TGTGCCTGGAACGTCCAGGGATCCTACAATGAGCAGTTCTTC	CAWNVQGSYNEQFF
.	TRBV21-1	TRBJ1-4	few	TGTGCCAGCAGCAAAGAGGGGGAAACTAATGAAAAACTGTTTTTT	CASSKEGETNEKLFF
.	TRBV7-2	TRBJ2-1	.	TGTGCCAGCAGCGAGGGACTCACCGTCAATGAGCAGTTCTTC	CASSEGLTVNEQFF
TRBD1	TRBV4-2	TRBJ2-7	.	TGTGCCAGCAGCCAAGATGGACAGGGATTGCCCTACGAGCAGTACTTC	CASSQDGQGLPYEQYF
.	TRBV9	TRBJ1-2	.	TGTGCCAGCAGCGTGGCCCAAGGGACCTATGGCTACACCTTC	CASSVAQGTYGYTF
.	TRBV5-1	TRBJ2-5	.	TGCGCCAGCAGCCTACTCCCGGGACCGAAAGGGGAGACCCAGTACTTC	CASSLLPGPKGETQYF
TRBD1	TRBV6-6	TRBJ1-6	.	TGTGCCAGCAGTTTCGGGGACAGGAATTCACCCCTCCACTTT	CASSFGDRNSPLHF
TRBD1	TRBV9	TRBJ2-2	.	TGTGCCAGCAGCACCGAAGCGGGACAGGGCTCTGGCGGGGAGCTGTTTTTT	CASSTEAGQGSGGELFF
TRBD2	TRBV28	TRBJ2-7	.	TGTGCCAGCAGGCAACCGGGACTACCGCAGTCCTACGAGCAGTACTTC	CASRQPGLPQSYEQYF
.	TRBV9	TRBJ2-1	.	TGTGCCAGCAGCGTAGACCACAATGAGCAGTTCTTC	CASSVDHNEQFF
TRBD2	TRBV24-1	TRBJ2-1	.	TGTGCCACCAGTGACCCTAGCGGGAGACCCTTGGGGGAGCAGTTCTTC	CATSDPSGRPLGEQFF
TRBD1	TRBV2	TRBJ1-2	.	TGTGCCAGCAGAGACCGGGACAGGCTGACTACTAACTATGGCTACACCTTC	CASRDRDRLTTNYGYTF
TRBD1	TRBV9	TRBJ1-2	.	TGTGCCAGCAGGGGGACAGGGGGTTTTGGCTACACCTTC	CASRGTGGFGYTF
TRBD1	TRBV7-9	TRBJ2-7	once	TGTGCCAGCAGCTTAGGGACAGGGAGGTGGGAGCAGTACTTC	CASSLGTGRWEQYF
.	TRBV12-3/TRBV12-4	TRBJ1-1	.	TGTGCCAGCAGCCAGGGCAGTGAAGCTTTCTTT	CASSQGSEAFF
.	TRBV21-1	TRBJ2-1	.	TGTGCCAGCAGCAAAAGGGGGCCGAGACTAGCGGGAGGTCACAATGAGCAGTTCTTC	CASSKRGPRLAGGHNEQFF